This T cell receptor beta chain was documented in a study of blood T cell repertoires in COVID-19. Whole-study context: Samples representing acute and convalescent COVID-19 were sourced from the United States, Italy and Spain. The cDNA or gDNA used as material had been derived from T cells, B-cell-depleted T cells, or PBMCs.

Trimming took off 0 bases at V and 2 bases at J, with 8 bases between the two ends. CDR3 length: 14 residues. CDR1 and CDR2 from the germline V gene are ENHRY and SYGVKD. Authors' processing steps: Amplification of reference gene primers was used by the study to estimate nucleated cell counts. Method: immunoSEQ multiplex PCR; TCRdb's copy keeps in-frame clones and lacks some. D and trimming were read from the DNA, whereas the V and J calls and clone size are those reported in that table. The table includes approximately 170,000 clones, 81% detected once. The sequenced sample was peripheral blood. This receptor was taken from a human donor in a cohort sampled during active COVID-19. The chain carries TRBV10-3 and TRBJ2-7, with TRBD2 as a possible D gene (5 bases). The CDR3 is CAISESSSAYEQYF. CDR3 nucleotide sequence: TGTGCCATCAGTGAGTCGAGTAGCGCCTACGAGCAGTACTTC.